This T cell receptor (beta chain) is drawn from a study of radiotherapy plus CTLA-4 blockade in lung cancer. Across the study: Of the patients, 15% to 20% showed objective responses and about 30% attained disease control.

Patients with chemo-refractory metastatic non-small-cell lung cancer received focal radiation plus CTLA-4 blockade with ipilimumab. Study-level findings and limits: The best predictor of response was reported to be early blood T cell clone dynamics, with interferon-beta. Blood-borne expansion of tumor-derived TCR clones followed radiotherapy plus ipilimumab.

Germline CDR1 MGHRA, CDR2 YSYEKL. The CDR3 extends over 14 amino acids. V shed 6 bases and J shed 1 base, with 12 bases lying between them. Remarks on this clone: Its antigen is undetermined.

The assay was immunoSEQ multiplex PCR, and TCRdb's table has in-frame clones only and misses some. The data contain roughly 59,000 clones, 65% to 80% of them singletons. The chain carries TRBV4-1 and TRBJ1-1; tentative D call: TRBD1 (6 bases). This specimen consisted of peripheral blood, obtained from a patient treated with radiotherapy plus ipilimumab. This TCR came from a human donor with non-small cell lung cancer whose response to radiotherapy plus ipilimumab could not be evaluated. The CDR3 is CASRPPGQNTEAFF. The CDR3 DNA reads as TGCGCCAGCAGACCACCGGGACAGAACACTGAAGCTTTCTTT.